One sample yielded the 25 T cell receptor beta chains listed below, sequenced in a study of technical replicates of blood from several donors. The method was immunoSEQ multiplex PCR; TCRdb's version includes in-frame clones alone and lacks a portion of them. The table includes tens of thousands of clones, roughly nine tenths detected once. Sequenced input: PBMCs. These receptors were obtained from a human donor in good health. Some clones in this sample may be carry-over from other donors' samples.

The chain has TRBV11-2 and TRBJ2-3; D is possibly TRBD2 (6 bases). The CDR3 covers 16 residues. Between the trimmed V and J ends, which lost 3 bases and 1 base, there was a span of 14 bases. Germline-derived CDR1 and CDR2 are SGHAT and FQNNGV. This CDR3 reads CASSFPGGLRTDTQYF. The CDR3 DNA is TGTGCCAGCAGCTTTCCCGGCGGACTACGCACAGATACGCAGTATTTT.

The chain recombines TRBV2 with TRBJ1-4; no firm D call. The CDR3 consists of 15 residues. V lost 3 bases, J lost 5 bases, and 13 bases lay in between. Germline loops: CDR1 SNHLY, CDR2 FYNNEI. The chain's CDR3 is CASSEGVSENEKLFF. CDR3 sequence (DNA): TGTGCCAGCAGTGAGGGCGTGTCAGAGAATGAAAAACTGTTTTTT.

This chain uses TRBV7-3 with TRBJ1-6; possibly TRBD1 for D (5 bases). Trimming stripped 2 bases from V and 7 bases from J, with 12 bases between. The CDR3 extends over 15 amino acids. Germline V gene lookup returns CDR1 SGHTA and CDR2 FQGTGA. CDR3 nucleotide sequence: TGTGCCAGCAGCTTAGGTTCAGGGTGGAATTCACCCCTCCACTTT. This codes for CASSLGSGWNSPLHF. The full variable domain, in which reference TRBV7-3 and TRBJ1-6 provide the parts outside the CDR3, is GAGVSQTPSNKVTEKGKYVELRCDPISGHTALYWYRQSLGQGPEFLIYFQGTGAADDSGLPNDRFFAVRPEGSVSTLKIQRTERGDSAVYLCASSLGSGWNSPLHFGNGTRLTVT.

The CDR3 sequence: CASSPTGNSNQPQHF. In DNA, the CDR3 is TGTGCCAGTAGTCCCACAGGCAACAGCAATCAGCCCCAGCATTTT. The chain uses TRBV19 and TRBJ1-5; possible D gene TRBD1, 5 bases. V was trimmed by 5 bases and J by 1 base, leaving 12 bases between them. CDR1 is LNHDA, CDR2 SQIVND, per germline (reference sequence). The CDR3 extends over 15 amino acids.

This CDR3 is CASSFIFRTQETQYF. Here the CDR3 DNA reads TGTGCCAGCAGCTTTATCTTCCGCACTCAAGAGACCCAGTACTTC. The chain combines TRBV7-8 with TRBJ2-5; D remains ambiguous. Germline V gene lookup returns CDR1 SGHVS and CDR2 FQNEAQ. The CDR3 has 15 amino acids. V was pared by 3 bases and J by 2 bases, with 13 bases between.

The gene calls are TRBV2 and TRBJ1-4; D possibly corresponds to TRBD1 (5 bases). The germline V gene has CDR1 SNHLY and CDR2 FYNNEI. The CDR3 sequence is 15 residues long. V lost 8 bases to trimming and J lost 1 base, with 14 bases between them. CDR3 amino acids: CASVTGYGTNEKLFF. CDR3 DNA: TGTGCCAGCGTTACAGGTTACGGAACTAATGAAAAACTGTTTTTT.

The chain is built from TRBV2 and TRBJ2-2, with 10 bases matching TRBD1. CDR3 length equals 16 residues. Germline V gene lookup returns CDR1 SNHLY and CDR2 FYNNEI. Trimming at V came to 8 bases and at J to 4 bases, leaving 10 bases not matched to a gene. CDR3 region: CASRPDRGLGTGELFF. The CDR3 nucleotides are TGTGCCAGCCGACCAGACAGGGGGCTTGGCACCGGGGAGCTGTTTTTT.

The chain joins TRBV4-1 to TRBJ1-2, with D possibly TRBD1 on 6 matching bases. This CDR3 spans 15 amino acids. Germline V lookup: CDR1 MGHRA, CDR2 YSYEKL. The ends were cut back, 5 bases at V and 0 bases at J, with 13 bases in the middle. DNA for the CDR3: TGCGCCAGCAGCGCCCGACAGGAGCCTAACTATGGCTACACCTTC. Translation: CASSARQEPNYGYTF.

The chain links TRBV7-6 to TRBJ1-4, with D perhaps TRBD1 (6 bases). With 5 bases removed from V and 3 bases from J, the gap between germline ends came to 10 bases. CDR1 and CDR2 (germline): SGHVS, FNYEAQ. CDR3 size: 14 residues. The DNA of the CDR3 is TGTGCCAGCAGCCAGGGGTGGGCTAATGAAAAACTGTTTTTT. Amino acids: CASSQGWANEKLFF.

The chain couples TRBV4-1 to TRBJ1-1, with D hard to call. The ends were cut back, 0 bases at V and 10 bases at J, with 18 bases in the middle. Germline lookup yields CDR1 MGHRA and CDR2 YSYEKL. The length of the CDR3 is 15 residues. CDR3 sequence: CASSQDGAGRSRAFF. The DNA for the CDR3 is TGCGCCAGCAGCCAAGATGGAGCGGGCCGAAGTCGAGCTTTCTTT.

V gene TRBV30 combines with J gene TRBJ2-7; 12 nucleotides line up with TRBD2. Looked up from germline, CDR1 is GTSNPN and CDR2 is SVGIG (reference sequence). The CDR3 length is 16 residues. With V trimmed by 8 bases and J by 7 bases, 18 bases remained unmatched. The CDR3 region has the DNA TGTGCCGGAGAGACGGATCTAGCGGGAGGGCGTAGAGAGCAGTACTTC. Its protein product is CAGETDLAGGRREQYF.

V usage is TRBV9 and J usage is TRBJ2-7; D possibly corresponds to TRBD2 (5 bases). Trimming left V 1 base short and J 3 bases short, with 11 bases between. The germline V gene encodes CDR1 SGDLS and CDR2 YYNGEE. This CDR3 is 14 amino acids long. This CDR3 reads CASSVWRAHYEQYF. The CDR3 DNA reads as TGTGCCAGCAGCGTATGGCGGGCCCACTACGAGCAGTACTTC.

The genes are TRBV6-5 and TRBJ2-1; 7 positions match TRBD2. This CDR3 spans 14 amino acids. CDR1 and CDR2 (germline): MNHEY, SVGAGI. Trimming removed 7 bases from V and 3 bases from J; junction bases left unmatched: 6. The CDR3 protein is CASTDRGDYNEQFF. DNA for the CDR3: TGTGCCAGCACTGATCGGGGGGACTACAATGAGCAGTTCTTC.

The chain recombines TRBV5-1 with TRBJ1-1; D gene ambiguous. Germline V lookup: CDR1 SGHRS, CDR2 YFSETQ. There are 12 residues in the CDR3. Deletions cut 0 bases from V and 8 bases from J, with 8 bases between. The CDR3 DNA follows: TGCGCCAGCAGCTTGGATTCCCTGGAAGCTTTCTTT. Its translation: CASSLDSLEAFF.

Comment on this clone: The junction shows a germline mismatch at one end, possibly a read error. The sample holds other DNA sequences that translate to the same CDR3. This chain joins TRBV6-4 and TRBJ2-1, with 12 bases aligning to TRBD2. CDR3 size: 16 residues. Germline V gene lookup returns CDR1 MRHNA and CDR2 SNTAGT. CDR3 coding DNA: TGTGCCAGTAGTGACTCCCCTAGCGGGGGGGTAGGGGAGCAGTTCTTC. This sequence encodes CASSDSPSGGVGEQFF.

The rearrangement uses TRBV10-3 and TRBJ2-2; weak D call: TRBD1 (5 bases). The germline V gene encodes CDR1 ENHRY and CDR2 SYGVKD. The CDR3 spans 12 residues. With 7 bases removed from V and 5 bases from J, the gap between germline ends came to 8 bases. The CDR3 reads CAITQGTGELFF. The DNA for the CDR3 is TGTGCCATCACTCAGGGAACCGGGGAGCTGTTTTTT.

The chain uses TRBV4-1 and TRBJ1-1; D remains ambiguous. Looked up from germline, CDR1 is MGHRA and CDR2 is YSYEKL. Trimming removed 1 base from V and 3 bases from J, with 15 bases in between. CDR3 size: 16 residues. Here the CDR3 reads CASSQGAYDVDTEAFF. CDR3 bases: TGCGCCAGCAGCCAAGGGGCTTACGATGTCGACACTGAAGCTTTCTTT.

The count of this clone is one. The chain combines TRBV15 with TRBJ2-1, with D possibly TRBD2 on 5 matching bases. This CDR3 contains 16 residues. Between the trimmed V and J ends, which lost 0 bases and 3 bases, there was a span of 12 bases. In germline, CDR1 is LNHNV, CDR2 YYDKDF (reference sequence). The CDR3 sequence: CATSRDRAGGYNEQFF. CDR3 bases: TGTGCCACCAGCAGAGACCGCGCGGGTGGCTACAATGAGCAGTTCTTC.

Here the CDR3 DNA reads TGTGCCAGCAGCTTGGGAGGAGACAGGGGCAATTTGGAGCCCCAGCATTTT. As protein: CASSLGGDRGNLEPQHF. The chain combines TRBV5-6 with TRBJ1-5; the match to TRBD1 covers 8 bases. The CDR3 is made up of 17 amino acids. Germline CDR1 SGHDT, CDR2 YYEEEE. V lost 0 bases to trimming and J lost 8 bases; unmatched junction nucleotides: 13.

The rearrangement links TRBV6-5 to TRBJ2-2, with 11 bases identical to TRBD1. The CDR3 has 15 amino acids. Trimming took 6 bases from V and 6 from J; bases not matched to a gene: 6. CDR1 is MNHEY, CDR2 SVGAGI, per germline. CDR3 sequence: CASRPGTGGSGELFF. In DNA form, the CDR3 reads TGTGCCAGCAGGCCCGGGACAGGGGGATCCGGGGAGCTGTTTTTT.

This chain uses TRBV4-2 with TRBJ1-2, with a weak D call TRBD1 (6 bases). V lost 1 base, J lost 6 bases, and 9 bases lay in between. This CDR3 contains 13 residues. Per the germline V gene, CDR1 is LGHNA and CDR2 is YNFKEQ. The CDR3 nucleotides are TGTGCCAGCAGCCAAGCAGGGGTCGATGGCTACACCTTC. Translated: CASSQAGVDGYTF.

The rearrangement joins TRBV7-3 to TRBJ1-6, with 9 bases identical to TRBD1. From germline, CDR1 is SGHTA and CDR2 FQGTGA. The CDR3 is made up of 14 amino acids. The trim removed 5 bases at V and 9 bases at J, leaving 5 bases unmatched. In DNA, the CDR3 is TGTGCCAGCAGCCTGGGACAGGGCGGTTCACCCCTCCACTTT. Protein sequence: CASSLGQGGSPLHF.

V usage is TRBV19 and J usage is TRBJ2-2; D unresolved. Trimming left V 3 bases short and J 4 bases short, with 6 bases between. The V gene's germline CDR1 is LNHDA and CDR2 SQIVND (reference sequence). This CDR3 comprises 13 residues. In nucleotides, the CDR3 is TGTGCCAGTAGTATGCGGATCACCGGGGAGCTGTTTTTT. Its translation: CASSMRITGELFF.

The V and J genes are TRBV6-5 and TRBJ1-5; 10 bases are a match to TRBD1. The V and J ends lost 5 bases and 3 bases, in that order; junction bases with no gene match: 4. The length of the CDR3 is 15 residues. Germline V CDR1 and CDR2: MNHEY, SVGAGI. The CDR3 protein is CASSKGQGFNQPQHF. The CDR3 DNA reads TGTGCCAGCAGTAAGGGACAGGGGTTCAATCAGCCCCAGCATTTT.

The chain couples TRBV7-9 to TRBJ1-2; D is possibly TRBD1 (5 bases). Trimming pared 4 bases from V and 6 bases from J, leaving 12 bases between. CDR3 length equals 13 residues. Germline values: CDR1 SEHNR, CDR2 FQNEAQ (reference sequence). CDR3 protein: CASSSIRVDGYTF. The CDR3 coding sequence is TGTGCCAGCAGCTCAATCAGGGTTGATGGCTACACCTTC.